One and the same sample provided the 9 T cell receptor beta chains below, sequenced in a study of blood T cell repertoires in COVID-19. Using immunoSEQ multiplex PCR, the repertoire was profiled, and TCRdb retains in-frame clones only, with some absent. The sample contains about 200,000 clones, about 82% of which appear only once. Input material: PBMCs or T cells enriched from blood (not recorded which). Receptors originate from a man in his forties with acute COVID-19.

This rearrangement joins TRBV11-2 to TRBJ2-7; possibly TRBD2 for D (6 bases). CDR1 SGHAT and CDR2 FQNNGV come from the germline V gene. The CDR3 runs to 12 residues. Trimming cost V 1 base and J 7 bases, with 8 bases left between them. CDR3 DNA sequence: TGTGCCAGCAGCTTAGTTGCGGGGGAGCAGTACTTC. This encodes CASSLVAGEQYF.

This clone showed up just a few times. This chain connects TRBV5-5 to TRBJ1-3; D is ambiguous. CDR1 and CDR2 from the germline V gene are SGHKS and YYEKEE (reference sequence). This CDR3 comprises 17 residues. Deletions cut 1 base from V and 2 bases from J, with 16 bases between. The CDR3 region is CASSLNNRAGTGNTIYF. CDR3 nucleotides: TGTGCCAGCAGCTTGAACAATAGGGCGGGAACTGGAAACACCATATATTTT.

The CDR3 sequence: CASRSPKGYTF. The DNA for the CDR3 is TGTGCCAGTAGAAGTCCTAAGGGCTACACCTTC. The rearrangement links TRBV19 to TRBJ1-2; D is unresolved. This CDR3 has 11 residues. Germline CDR1 reads LNHDA; CDR2 reads SQIVND (reference sequence). Trimming pared 6 bases from V and 8 bases from J, leaving 10 bases between.

The V gene is TRBV11-2, the J gene TRBJ1-1; D gene unclear. The CDR3 covers 15 residues. Germline CDR1 is SGHAT and CDR2 is FQNNGV. V gave up 0 bases and J gave up 1 base, with 9 bases separating them. The CDR3 is CASSLDPAGNTEAFF. The DNA of the CDR3 is TGTGCCAGCAGCTTAGATCCTGCGGGGAACACTGAAGCTTTCTTT.

The chain has TRBV11-2 and TRBJ2-1; 12 positions agree with TRBD2. V dropped 5 bases and J dropped 5; count of bases not matched to a gene: 1. CDR3 length: 14 amino acids. Germline assignment: CDR1 SGHAT and CDR2 FQNNGV. DNA for the CDR3: TGTGCCAGCAGCCGGACTAGCGGGAACAATGAGCAGTTCTTC. As protein: CASSRTSGNNEQFF.

This clone turned up a few times. The CDR3 DNA sequence: TGTGCCAGCAGTGCCGGGACAGGGTTGTACGAGCAGTACTTC. Translation: CASSAGTGLYEQYF. This sequence joins TRBV2 and TRBJ2-7; the match to TRBD1 covers 9 bases. This CDR3 comprises 14 residues. V was pared by 4 bases and J by 4 bases, with 5 bases of the junction left unmatched. Germline V gene sequence: CDR1 SNHLY, CDR2 FYNNEI.

This rearrangement joins TRBV5-1 to TRBJ2-5; TRBD1 aligns across 8 bases. CDR1 and CDR2 (germline): SGHRS, YFSETQ. The CDR3 contains 14 residues. V was pared by 4 bases and J by 5 bases, with 7 bases of the junction left unmatched. CDR3 bases: TGCGCCAGCAGCCCGCCGGGACAGGAGGAGACCCAGTACTTC. Protein sequence: CASSPPGQEETQYF.

V gene TRBV3-1 (or the pseudogene TRBV3-2) combines with J gene TRBJ2-1; 11 bases line up with TRBD2. Trimming removed 1 base from V and 9 bases from J; junction bases left unmatched: 5. This CDR3 has 15 residues. CDR1 is LGHDT and CDR2 is YNNKEL in the germline V gene (reference sequence). The CDR3 DNA reads as TGTGCCAGCAGCCAAGTGCTAGCGGGAGGTGGTGAGCAGTTCTTC. It yields the protein CASSQVLAGGGEQFF.

The gene calls are TRBV15 and TRBJ2-7; D call uncertain. Trimming left V 5 bases short and J 6 bases short, with 14 bases between. The CDR3 is 13 amino acids. The V gene's germline CDR1 is LNHNV and CDR2 YYDKDF (reference sequence). For the CDR3, the DNA is TGTGCCACCAGCCTCGCTCTAACTGGCGAGCAGTACTTC. Protein product: CATSLALTGEQYF.